This T cell receptor (beta chain) comes out of a study of neurological immune-mediated disorders. 5'RACE with 10-nucleotide random UMIs produced the cDNA. Over 180 million TCR-beta sequences, together covering 15-18 subjects, were produced by every individual sequencing run that was carried out. TCRdb itself ran the 5' RACE reads through MiXCR, one entry per CDR3 protein. The sample holds about 88,000 distinct CDR3 sequences, 3% to 4.5% seen once. This clonotype was picked up many times. The V gene's germline CDR1 is SGHTA and CDR2 FQGNSA. This CDR3 contains 13 residues. Trimming stripped 5 bases from V and 9 bases from J, with 14 bases between.

The chain has TRBV7-2 and TRBJ2-1; D gene ambiguous. Specimen: PBMCs. The origin of this receptor is a woman between 18 and 29 years old with multiple sclerosis. This CDR3 is CASSLSVLAEQFF. The DNA of the CDR3 is TGTGCCAGCAGCCTCTCCGTATTGGCTGAGCAGTTCTTC.